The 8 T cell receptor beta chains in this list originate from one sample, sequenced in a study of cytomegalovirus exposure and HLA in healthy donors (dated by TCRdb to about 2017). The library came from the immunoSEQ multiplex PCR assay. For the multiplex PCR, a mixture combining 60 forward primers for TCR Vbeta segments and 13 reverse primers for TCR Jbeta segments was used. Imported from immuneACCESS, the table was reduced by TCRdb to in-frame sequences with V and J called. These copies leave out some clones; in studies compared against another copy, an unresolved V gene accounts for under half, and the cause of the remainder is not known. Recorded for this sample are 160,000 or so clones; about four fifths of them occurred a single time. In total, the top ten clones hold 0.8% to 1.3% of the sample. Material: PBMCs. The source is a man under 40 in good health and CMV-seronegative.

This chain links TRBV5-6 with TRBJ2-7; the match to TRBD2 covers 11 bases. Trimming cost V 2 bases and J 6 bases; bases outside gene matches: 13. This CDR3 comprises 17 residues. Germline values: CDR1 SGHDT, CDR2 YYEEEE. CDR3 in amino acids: CASSFGTSGPLIGEQYF. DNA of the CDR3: TGTGCCAGCAGCTTTGGGACTAGCGGTCCCCTTATCGGCGAGCAGTACTTC.

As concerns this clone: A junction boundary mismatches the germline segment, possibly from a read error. The CDR3 DNA follows: TGCGCCAGCAGCTTGGCCATGGCTAGCGGGATTGAATCAGTGGTCTTC. As protein: CASSLAMASGIESVVF. The J gene is TRBJ2-1, the V gene TRBV5-1; 9 bases match TRBD2. Germline CDR1 reads SGHRS; CDR2 reads YFSETQ. The CDR3 spans 16 residues.

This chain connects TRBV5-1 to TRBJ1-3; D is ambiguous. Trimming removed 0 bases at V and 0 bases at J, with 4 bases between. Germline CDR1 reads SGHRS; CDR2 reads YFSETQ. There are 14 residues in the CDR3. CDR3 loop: CASSLESSGNTIYF. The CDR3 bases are TGCGCCAGCAGCTTGGAGAGCTCTGGAAACACCATATATTTT. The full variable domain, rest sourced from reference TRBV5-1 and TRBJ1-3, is KAGVTQTPRYLIKTRGQQVTLSCSPISGHRSVSWYQQTPGQGLQFLFEYFSETQRNKGNFPGRFSGRQFSNSRSEMNVSTLELGDSALYLCASSLESSGNTIYFGEGSWLTVV.

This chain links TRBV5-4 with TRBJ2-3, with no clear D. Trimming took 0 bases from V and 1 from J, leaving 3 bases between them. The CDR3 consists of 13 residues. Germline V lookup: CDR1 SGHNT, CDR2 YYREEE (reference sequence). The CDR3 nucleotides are TGTGCCAGCAGCTTGGCTGGCACAGATACGCAGTATTTT. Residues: CASSLAGTDTQYF.

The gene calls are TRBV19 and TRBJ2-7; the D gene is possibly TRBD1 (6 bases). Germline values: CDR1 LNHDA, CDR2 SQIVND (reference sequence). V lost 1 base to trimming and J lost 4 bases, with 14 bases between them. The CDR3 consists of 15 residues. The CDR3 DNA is TGTGCCAGTAGTATAGTCCCAGGGGTTATGTACGAGCAGTACTTC. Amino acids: CASSIVPGVMYEQYF.

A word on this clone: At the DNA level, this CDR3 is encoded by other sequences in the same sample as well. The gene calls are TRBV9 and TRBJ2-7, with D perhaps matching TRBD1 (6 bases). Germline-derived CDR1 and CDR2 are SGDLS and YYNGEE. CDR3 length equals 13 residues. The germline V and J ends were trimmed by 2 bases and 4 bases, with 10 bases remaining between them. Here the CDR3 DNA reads TGTGCCAGCAGCGTTGGACAGTCTTACGAGCAGTACTTC. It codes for CASSVGQSYEQYF. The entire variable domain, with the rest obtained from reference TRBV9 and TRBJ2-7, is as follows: DSGVTQTPKHLITATGQRVTLRCSPRSGDLSVYWYQQSLDQGLQFLIQYYNGEERAKGNILERFSAQQFPDLHSELNLSSLELGDSALYFCASSVGQSYEQYFGPGTRLTVT.

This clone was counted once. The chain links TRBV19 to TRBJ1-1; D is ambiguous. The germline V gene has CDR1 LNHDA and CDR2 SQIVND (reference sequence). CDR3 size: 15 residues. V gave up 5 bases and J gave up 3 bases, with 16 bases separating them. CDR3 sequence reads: CASSPRSYGDTEAFF. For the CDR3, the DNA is TGTGCCAGTAGTCCCCGTTCTTACGGGGACACTGAAGCTTTCTTT.

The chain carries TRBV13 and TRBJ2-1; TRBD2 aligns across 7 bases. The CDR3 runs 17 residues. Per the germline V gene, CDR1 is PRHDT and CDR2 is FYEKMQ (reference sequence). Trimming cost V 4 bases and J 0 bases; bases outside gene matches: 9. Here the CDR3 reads CASSSGTTPVSYNEQFF. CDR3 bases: TGTGCCAGCAGCTCAGGGACTACCCCCGTCTCCTACAATGAGCAGTTCTTC.